What follows is one TCR beta chain and its context. In the authors' workflow: Amplifying reference gene primers gave estimates of nucleated cell counts. The protocol was immunoSEQ multiplex PCR, while the TCRdb copy is restricted to in-frame clones and leaves out a portion. The V and J calls and the clone size are those of that table, but D and trimming were determined from the DNA. This table holds 100,000 to 150,000 clones, about 88% found once. The data were obtained in a study of blood T cell repertoires in COVID-19. Germline loops: CDR1 LNHNV, CDR2 YYDKDF (reference sequence). V gave up 1 base and J gave up 2 bases; unmatched junction bases: 6. There are 16 residues in the CDR3.

V is TRBV15 and J is TRBJ2-5, with 8 bases aligning to TRBD2. The sequenced sample consisted of peripheral blood. This sequence was found in a woman of 80 years or more with acute or convalescent COVID-19. The CDR3 DNA sequence: TGTGCCACCAGCAGAGGCGGAAGCGGGGGACAAGAGACCCAGTACTTC. Translating it yields CATSRGGSGGQETQYF.